Listed below are T cell receptor beta chains from one sample, sequenced in a study of T cell responses to AZD1222 COVID-19 vaccine. Clones were read by immunoSEQ multiplex PCR, and TCRdb kept only the in-frame ones, dropping some. Of tens of thousands of clones in the sample, 75% to 90% were seen once. The specimen was peripheral blood, collected 28 days after the second AZD1222 dose. These receptors all stem from an adult who received the AZD1222 COVID-19 vaccine. Each CDR3 is given with its conserved first and last residue. D genes are given only for firm matches. The size field is filled for only some rows; it gives once, few, many or a size class.

.	.	TRBV3-1/TRBV3-2	TRBJ1-6	CASSQGRNSPLHF	TGTGCCAGCAGCCAAGGGCGGAATTCACCCCTCCACTTT
.	.	TRBV6-5	TRBJ2-1	CASSFLGRHNEQFF	TGTGCCAGCAGTTTCCTAGGGCGGCACAATGAGCAGTTCTTC
.	.	TRBV11-2	TRBJ2-7	CASSLGEVRGTTYEQYF	TGTGCCAGCAGCTTAGGCGAGGTGAGGGGGACAACCTACGAGCAGTACTTC
TRBD1	.	TRBV6-1	TRBJ2-7	CASSERGTVSYEQYF	TGTGCCAGCAGTGAAAGGGGGACAGTTTCCTACGAGCAGTACTTC
.	.	TRBV3-1/TRBV3-2	TRBJ1-2	CASSQDIGGGYGYTF	TGTGCCAGCAGCCAAGATATCGGGGGCGGCTATGGCTACACCTTC
.	once	TRBV24-1	TRBJ2-1	CATKTSFTGQQFF	TGTGCCACCAAAACAAGCTTTACCGGGCAGCAGTTCTTC
TRBD1	.	TRBV11-2	TRBJ1-6	CASSLEPGQGPSSYNSPLHF	TGTGCCAGCAGCTTAGAACCGGGACAGGGGCCGAGCTCCTATAATTCACCCCTCCACTTT
TRBD1	.	TRBV23-1	TRBJ1-2	CASSRDRKPYGYTF	TGCGCCAGCAGTCGGGACAGGAAGCCCTATGGCTACACCTTC
TRBD1	.	TRBV7-9	TRBJ1-1	CASSSYRGGTEAFF	TGTGCCAGCAGCAGCTACAGGGGAGGAACTGAAGCTTTCTTT
.	.	TRBV5-4	TRBJ2-1	CASSLLGSYNEQFF	TGTGCCAGCAGCTTGTTGGGCTCCTACAATGAGCAGTTCTTC
.	.	TRBV5-4	TRBJ1-5	CASSFPNRDTSNQPQHF	TGTGCCAGCAGTTTTCCGAACAGGGATACGAGCAATCAGCCCCAGCATTTT
.	.	TRBV21-1	TRBJ2-7	CASRVVGTGRKNPSYEQYF	TGTGCCAGCAGGGTGGTGGGGACGGGGAGAAAAAACCCATCCTACGAGCAGTACTTC
.	.	TRBV16	TRBJ1-1	CASSQSGGGTEAFF	TGTGCCAGCAGCCAATCAGGAGGGGGCACTGAAGCTTTCTTT
.	.	TRBV5-4	TRBJ2-5	CASSPGLQETQYF	TGTGCCAGCAGCCCGGGCCTTCAAGAGACCCAGTACTTC
.	once	TRBV28	TRBJ2-2	CASSFLQEDTGELFF	TGTGCCAGCAGTTTTTTGCAGGAGGATACCGGGGAGCTGTTTTTT
.	.	TRBV13	TRBJ2-2	CASSLSGSGRVAGELFF	TGTGCCAGCAGCTTATCGGGGTCCGGTCGTGTCGCCGGGGAGCTGTTTTTT
TRBD1	few	TRBV28	TRBJ2-3	CAIGSGGAGTDTQYF	TGTGCCATCGGTTCAGGGGGCGCCGGCACAGATACGCAGTATTTT
.	.	TRBV19	TRBJ1-2	CASKLDTDGYTF	TGTGCCAGTAAGTTGGACACCGATGGCTACACCTTC
TRBD2	.	TRBV5-5	TRBJ2-1	CASSSPGLGNEQFF	TGTGCCAGCAGCTCTCCGGGACTAGGCAATGAGCAGTTCTTC
.	.	TRBV7-9	TRBJ1-1	CASSLEGGGTEAFF	TGTGCCAGCAGCTTAGAGGGAGGGGGCACTGAAGCTTTCTTT
TRBD1	few	TRBV6-1	TRBJ2-7	CASSERTGPYEQYF	TGTGCCAGCAGTGAGAGGACAGGCCCTTACGAGCAGTACTTC
.	.	TRBV18	TRBJ2-7	CASSQDGYEQYF	TGTGCCAGCTCACAAGACGGCTACGAGCAGTACTTC
.	.	TRBV12-3/TRBV12-4	TRBJ2-2	CASSPQTGELFF	TGTGCCAGCAGTCCCCAAACCGGGGAGCTGTTTTTT
.	.	TRBV5-1	TRBJ2-1	CASSLGDIHNEQFF	TGCGCCAGCAGCTTGGGGGACATACACAATGAGCAGTTCTTC
.	.	TRBV7-9	TRBJ1-4	CASSLGGTNEKLFF	TGTGCCAGCAGCCTTGGGGGCACTAATGAAAAACTGTTTTTT
.	.	TRBV6-5	TRBJ1-3	CAGNTGPVGNTIYF	TGTGCCGGAAACACAGGCCCGGTCGGAAACACCATATATTTT
.	.	TRBV5-1	TRBJ2-2	CASSLGGNTGELFF	TGCGCCAGCAGCTTGGGGGGGAACACCGGGGAGCTGTTTTTT
TRBD1	.	TRBV7-9	TRBJ1-4	CASLGTGPLFF	TGTGCCAGCTTGGGGACAGGGCCACTGTTTTTT
TRBD2	.	TRBV15	TRBJ2-2	CATSRGVLAEDTGELFF	TGTGCCACCAGCAGAGGGGTACTAGCGGAGGACACCGGGGAGCTGTTTTTT
.	.	TRBV19	TRBJ1-3	CASTSLTKGISGNTIYF	TGTGCCAGTACCTCCTTAACCAAGGGTATCTCTGGAAACACCATATATTTT
.	.	TRBV11-2	TRBJ1-3	CASSLVEGGNTIYF	TGTGCCAGCAGCTTAGTCGAGGGGGGAAACACCATATATTTT
.	.	TRBV9	TRBJ1-1	CASSVAPGDTEAFF	TGTGCCAGCAGCGTAGCTCCAGGGGACACTGAAGCTTTCTTT
.	.	TRBV5-1	TRBJ1-5	CASSLEGGNQPQHF	TGCGCCAGCAGCTTGGAGGGGGGCAATCAGCCCCAGCATTTT
TRBD1	.	TRBV7-2	TRBJ1-1	CASSYGTGAFDTEAFF	TGTGCCAGCAGCTACGGGACAGGGGCCTTCGACACTGAAGCTTTCTTT
.	.	TRBV27	TRBJ2-1	CASSFPPGPPDNEQFF	TGTGCCAGCAGTTTCCCTCCAGGACCCCCTGACAATGAGCAGTTCTTC
TRBD1	.	TRBV5-1	TRBJ2-3	CASRDPGQGILPQYF	TGCGCCAGCAGGGACCCGGGACAGGGCATCCTCCCGCAGTATTTT
.	.	TRBV16	TRBJ1-1	CASSQYEQGFGTEAFF	TGTGCCAGCAGCCAATACGAACAGGGTTTCGGGACTGAAGCTTTCTTT
TRBD1	.	TRBV3-1/TRBV3-2	TRBJ1-2	CASSQGQGPYGYTF	TGTGCCAGCAGCCAAGGACAGGGACCCTATGGCTACACCTTC
TRBD2	.	TRBV4-1	TRBJ2-3	CASSQPMRGDRDTQYF	TGCGCCAGCAGCCAGCCTATGCGGGGGGATAGGGATACGCAGTATTTT
.	few	TRBV7-8	TRBJ1-2	CASSPSAGNNYGGYTF	TGTGCCAGCAGCCCCTCCGCAGGGAATAACTATGGCGGCTACACCTTC
.	.	TRBV5-4	TRBJ2-1	CASDNQQGGGEQFF	TGTGCCAGCGATAACCAGCAGGGAGGGGGTGAGCAGTTCTTC
.	.	TRBV29-1	TRBJ2-7	CSVARTVPSAEQYF	TGCAGCGTTGCCCGGACAGTCCCTTCGGCCGAGCAGTACTTC